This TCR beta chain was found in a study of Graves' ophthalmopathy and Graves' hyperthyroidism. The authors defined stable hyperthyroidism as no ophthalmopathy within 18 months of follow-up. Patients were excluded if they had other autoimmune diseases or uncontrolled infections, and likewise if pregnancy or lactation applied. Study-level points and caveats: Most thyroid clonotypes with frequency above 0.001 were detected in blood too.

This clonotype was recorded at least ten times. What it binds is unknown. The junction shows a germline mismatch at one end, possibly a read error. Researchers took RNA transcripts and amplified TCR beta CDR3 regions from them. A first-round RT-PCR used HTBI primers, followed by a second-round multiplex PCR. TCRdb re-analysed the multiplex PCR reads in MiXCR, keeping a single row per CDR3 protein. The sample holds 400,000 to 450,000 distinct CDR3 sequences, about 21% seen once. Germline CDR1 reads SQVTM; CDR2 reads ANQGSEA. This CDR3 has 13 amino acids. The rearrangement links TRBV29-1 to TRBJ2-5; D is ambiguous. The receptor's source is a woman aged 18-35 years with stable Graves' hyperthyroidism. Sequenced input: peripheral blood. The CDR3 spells CSVRISSQKTQYF. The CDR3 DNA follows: TGCAGCGTTCGGATTAGCTCCCAAAAGACCCAGTACTTC.